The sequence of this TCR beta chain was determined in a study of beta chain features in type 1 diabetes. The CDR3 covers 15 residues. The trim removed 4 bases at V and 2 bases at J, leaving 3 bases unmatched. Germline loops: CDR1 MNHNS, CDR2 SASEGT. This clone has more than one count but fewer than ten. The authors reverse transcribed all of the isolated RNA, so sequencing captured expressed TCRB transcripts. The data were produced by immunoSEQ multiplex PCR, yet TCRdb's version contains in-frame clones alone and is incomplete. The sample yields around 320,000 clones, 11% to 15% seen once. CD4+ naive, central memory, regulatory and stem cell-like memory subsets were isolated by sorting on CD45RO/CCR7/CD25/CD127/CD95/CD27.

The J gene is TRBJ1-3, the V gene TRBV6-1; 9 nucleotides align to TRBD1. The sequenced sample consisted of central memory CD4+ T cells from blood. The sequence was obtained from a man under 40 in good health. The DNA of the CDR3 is TGTGCCAGCAGTGTACAGGGGGCAACTGGAAACACCATATATTTT. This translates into CASSVQGATGNTIYF.